Presented here are 13 T cell receptor beta chains from one specimen sequenced in a study of T cell responses to AZD1222 COVID-19 vaccine. Sequencing used immunoSEQ multiplex PCR; TCRdb keeps in-frame clones, though not all of them. The sample lists over 100,000 clones; around 86% were seen once. The sample consisted of peripheral blood, taken on day 0 of AZD1222 vaccination. The receptors were sampled from an adult in good health.

The chain has TRBV5-1 and TRBJ1-3, with 9 bases aligning to TRBD1. This CDR3 region has 18 residues. Germline V gene sequence: CDR1 SGHRS, CDR2 YFSETQ. V was pared by 0 bases and J by 0 bases, with 7 bases of the junction left unmatched. The CDR3 loop reads CASSLAQDRGLSGNTIYF. The DNA for the CDR3 is TGCGCCAGCAGCTTGGCTCAGGACAGGGGCCTCTCTGGAAACACCATATATTTT.

The CDR3 protein is CAISREYGSEAFF. CDR3 bases: TGTGCCATCAGCAGGGAATACGGCTCTGAAGCTTTCTTT. The chain is built from TRBV10-3 and TRBJ1-1; D perhaps matches TRBD1 (5 bases). Germline lookup yields CDR1 ENHRY and CDR2 SYGVKD. The ends were cut back, 6 bases at V and 6 bases at J, with 14 bases in the middle. The CDR3 has 13 amino acids.

The chain couples TRBV7-2 to TRBJ1-1; no firm D call. Germline V CDR1 and CDR2: SGHTA, FQGNSA. V shed 5 bases and J shed 11 bases, with 18 bases lying between them. The CDR3 runs to 13 residues. Here the CDR3 DNA reads TGTGCCAGCAGCCCCCAGTTTAAGGGTTTGGCTTTCTTT. It is translated as CASSPQFKGLAFF.

V and J are TRBV6-2 or TRBV6-3 and TRBJ1-6; D call uncertain. This CDR3 spans 15 amino acids. Per the germline V gene, CDR1 is MNHEY and CDR2 is SVGEGT. Trimming cost V 6 bases and J 7 bases, with 16 bases left between them. This CDR3 is CASSLEGGRNSPLHF. Written as DNA, the CDR3 is TGTGCCAGCAGCCTGGAGGGAGGAAGGAATTCACCCCTCCACTTT.

A single count supports this clone. This chain joins TRBV19 and TRBJ1-1; 7 bases map to TRBD1. V trimming: 6 bases; J trimming: 0 bases; junction bases outside the gene matches: 7. From germline, CDR1 is LNHDA and CDR2 SQIVND (reference sequence). The length of the CDR3 is 15 residues. CDR3 sequence reads: CASSPGQVMNTEAFF. CDR3 DNA sequence: TGTGCCAGTAGCCCAGGACAGGTCATGAACACTGAAGCTTTCTTT.

The chain links TRBV10-2 to TRBJ1-2; D remains unclear. The V gene lost 0 bases and the J gene lost 0 bases, with 8 bases spanning the gap. Germline V gene sequence: CDR1 WSHSY, CDR2 SAAADI. The CDR3 is made up of 15 amino acids. The CDR3 is CASSESGRANYGYTF. As DNA, the CDR3 is TGCGCCAGCAGTGAGTCGGGCAGAGCTAACTATGGCTACACCTTC.

V usage is TRBV28 and J usage is TRBJ2-4; D is uncertain. The V end was cut by 3 bases, the J end by 12 bases, with 21 bases between. CDR1 MDHEN and CDR2 SYDVKM come from the germline V gene. This CDR3 is 15 amino acids long. The CDR3 coding sequence is TGTGCCAGCAGTTTGCCCCGGGCCGCCTTACTGGGTCAGTACTTC. Amino acids: CASSLPRAALLGQYF.

This clone turned up a few times. The genes are TRBV27 and TRBJ2-7; D ambiguous. This CDR3 is built from 14 residues. Germline values: CDR1 MNHEY, CDR2 SMNVEV (reference sequence). Trimming removed 2 bases from V and 6 bases from J, with 14 bases in between. The CDR3 loop is CASSLHGSMGEQYF. The CDR3 DNA reads TGTGCCAGCAGTTTACACGGAAGCATGGGCGAGCAGTACTTC.

The chain uses TRBV30 and TRBJ1-1; 9 nucleotides align to TRBD1. The CDR3 consists of 13 residues. V gave up 5 bases and J gave up 0 bases; unmatched junction bases: 1. The germline gives CDR1 GTSNPN, CDR2 SVGIG (reference sequence). CDR3 amino acids: CAWGTGLNTEAFF. The CDR3 bases are TGTGCCTGGGGGACAGGGTTGAACACTGAAGCTTTCTTT.

In its sample, this clone was seen once. The V call is TRBV29-1, the J call TRBJ1-1; TRBD1 agrees at 8 bases. The CDR3 has 13 amino acids. Germline V CDR1 and CDR2: SQVTM, ANQGSEA. The V segment lost 6 bases and the J segment 11 bases; nucleotides outside the gene matches: 14. The CDR3 DNA reads as TGCAGCGTCCAGCGGCAGGGGGCTATGTTGGCTTTCTTT. Its protein product is CSVQRQGAMLAFF.

This sequence joins TRBV6-6 and TRBJ1-3, with 8 positions matching TRBD1. Germline assignment: CDR1 MNHNY and CDR2 SVGAGI (reference sequence). Trimming cost V 5 bases and J 0 bases; bases outside gene matches: 9. The CDR3 length is 17 residues. CDR3 bases: TGTGCCAGCAGTCCTCGGACAGGGCGATACTCTGGAAACACCATATATTTT. It encodes CASSPRTGRYSGNTIYF.

The V call is TRBV7-9, the J call TRBJ2-1; maybe TRBD2 (5 bases). This CDR3 comprises 14 residues. Germline values: CDR1 SEHNR, CDR2 FQNEAQ (reference sequence). With 5 bases removed from V and 9 bases from J, the gap between germline ends came to 17 bases. In DNA form, the CDR3 reads TGTGCCAGCAGCCGCGGAGCGAGGGTGGGTGAGCAGTTCTTC. Amino acids: CASSRGARVGEQFF.

The chain recombines TRBV7-2 with TRBJ1-6; no definite D call. The germline V gene encodes CDR1 SGHTA and CDR2 FQGNSA. This CDR3 is built from 13 residues. The ends were cut back, 2 bases at V and 8 bases at J, with 7 bases in the middle. This chain's CDR3 is CASSLSRDSPLHF. The CDR3 bases are TGTGCCAGCAGCTTAAGTCGGGATTCACCCCTCCACTTT.